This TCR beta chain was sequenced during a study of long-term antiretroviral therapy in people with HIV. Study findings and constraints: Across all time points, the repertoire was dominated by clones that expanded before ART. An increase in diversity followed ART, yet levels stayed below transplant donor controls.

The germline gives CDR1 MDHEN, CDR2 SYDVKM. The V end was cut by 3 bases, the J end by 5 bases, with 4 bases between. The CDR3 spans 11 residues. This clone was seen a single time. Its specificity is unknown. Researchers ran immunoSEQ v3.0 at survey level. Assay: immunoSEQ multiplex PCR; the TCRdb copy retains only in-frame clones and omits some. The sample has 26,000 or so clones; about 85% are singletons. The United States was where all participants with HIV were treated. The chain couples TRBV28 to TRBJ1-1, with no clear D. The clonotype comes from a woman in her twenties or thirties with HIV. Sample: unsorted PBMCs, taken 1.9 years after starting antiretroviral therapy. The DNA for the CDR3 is TGTGCCAGCAGTTTGAGGACTGAAGCTTTCTTT. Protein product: CASSLRTEAFF.